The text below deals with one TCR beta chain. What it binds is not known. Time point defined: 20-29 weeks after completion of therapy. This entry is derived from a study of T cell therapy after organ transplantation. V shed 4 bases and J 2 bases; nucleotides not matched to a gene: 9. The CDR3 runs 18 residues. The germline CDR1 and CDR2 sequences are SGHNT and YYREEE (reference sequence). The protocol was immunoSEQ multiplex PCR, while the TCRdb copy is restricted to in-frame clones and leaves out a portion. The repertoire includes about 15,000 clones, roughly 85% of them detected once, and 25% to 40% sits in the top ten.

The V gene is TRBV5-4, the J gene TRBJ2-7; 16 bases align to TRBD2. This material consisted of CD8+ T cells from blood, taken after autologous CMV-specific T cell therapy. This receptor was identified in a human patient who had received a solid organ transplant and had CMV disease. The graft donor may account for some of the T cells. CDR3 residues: CASSPPGLAGGPAYEQYF. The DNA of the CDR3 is TGTGCCAGCAGCCCACCGGGACTAGCGGGAGGGCCCGCCTACGAGCAGTACTTC.